One and the same sample provided the 21 T cell receptor beta chains below, sequenced in a study of cytomegalovirus exposure and HLA in healthy donors. The PCR contained 60 Vbeta and 13 Jbeta primers. Clones were read by immunoSEQ multiplex PCR, and TCRdb kept only the in-frame ones, dropping some. The sample has 100,000 to 150,000 clones, 75% to 85% seen once. Sequenced material: PBMCs. The source of these receptors is a man aged 35-49 years in good health and CMV-seronegative.

The chain is built from TRBV18 and TRBJ1-2, with TRBD1 matching over 7 bases. V shed 5 bases and J 2 bases; nucleotides not matched to a gene: 2. CDR1 is KGHSH, CDR2 LQKENI, per germline. CDR3 length equals 13 residues. Written as DNA, the CDR3 is TGTGCCAGCTCAGCACAGGGGAACTATGGCTACACCTTC. Translation gives CASSAQGNYGYTF.

Only a few counts were recorded for this clone. This rearrangement joins TRBV11-2 to TRBJ1-1; 7 bases agree with TRBD1. This CDR3 contains 13 residues. V lost 3 bases to trimming and J lost 3 bases; unmatched junction nucleotides: 1. Germline V lookup: CDR1 SGHAT, CDR2 FQNNGV. CDR3: CASSLTGHTEAFF. The CDR3 nucleotides read TGTGCCAGCAGCTTGACAGGGCACACTGAAGCTTTCTTT.

V gene TRBV30 combines with J gene TRBJ2-7; D unresolved. CDR1 and CDR2 from the germline V gene are GTSNPN and SVGIG (reference sequence). V lost 6 bases to trimming and J lost 0 bases, with 9 bases between them. The CDR3 extends over 12 amino acids. The DNA of the CDR3 is TGTGCCTGTCGAGGTGGCTCCTACGAGCAGTACTTC. Encoded protein: CACRGGSYEQYF.

V and J are TRBV11-3 and TRBJ2-7, with D perhaps TRBD2 (6 bases). Trimming stripped 2 bases from V and 3 bases from J, with 14 bases between. This CDR3 is 15 amino acids long. CDR1 SGHNT and CDR2 YENEEA come from the germline V gene. The CDR3 loop reads CASSLYGGADYEQYF. The CDR3 nucleotides read TGTGCCAGCAGCTTATACGGCGGGGCAGACTACGAGCAGTACTTC.

The chain recombines TRBV6-1 with TRBJ1-1; D remains unclear. CDR3 size: 13 residues. V was cut by 7 bases and J by 5 bases, with 14 bases left in between. Germline values: CDR1 MNHNS, CDR2 SASEGT. The DNA for the CDR3 is TGTGCCAGCATGATCGGCCCGGGGACTGAAGCTTTCTTT. This gives the protein CASMIGPGTEAFF.

The gene calls are TRBV28 and TRBJ1-5; TRBD1 might be the D (5 bases). The V and J ends lost 4 bases and 12 bases respectively, with 10 bases between them. Per germline, CDR1 MDHEN and CDR2 SYDVKM. The CDR3 totals 11 residues. CDR3 sequence (DNA): TGTGCCAGCAGTTCGACAGCCATCCAGCATTTT. Translation gives CASSSTAIQHF.

The chain combines TRBV5-6 with TRBJ1-4; a possible D gene is TRBD1 (6 bases). V lost 4 bases and J 3 bases, leaving 10 bases between the germline ends. In germline, CDR1 is SGHDT, CDR2 YYEEEE. This CDR3 spans 14 amino acids. In nucleotides, the CDR3 is TGTGCCAGCAGCCACGCAGGGGCTAATGAAAAACTGTTTTTT. Its protein is CASSHAGANEKLFF. Complete variable domain (other parts from reference TRBV5-6 and TRBJ1-4): DAGVTQSPTHLIKTRGQQVTLRCSPKSGHDTVSWYQQALGQGPQFIFQYYEEEERQRGNFPDRFSGHQFPNYSSELNVNALLLGDSALYLCASSHAGANEKLFFGSGTQLSVL.

This chain links TRBV28 with TRBJ1-1; 7 nucleotides line up with TRBD1. After removal of 3 bases from V and 7 bases from J, the junction contained 2 bases not matched to a gene. This CDR3 spans 12 amino acids. Germline loops: CDR1 MDHEN, CDR2 SYDVKM. The CDR3 nucleotides are TGTGCCAGCAGTTTGGGGACAGATGAAGCTTTCTTT. Translating gives CASSLGTDEAFF.

V usage is TRBV6-5 and J usage is TRBJ2-6, with 8 bases identical to TRBD2. Germline CDR1 reads MNHEY; CDR2 reads SVGAGI. With 7 bases clipped from V and 7 bases from J, the junction kept 6 bases outside the gene matches. The CDR3 sequence is 14 residues long. The CDR3 loop is CASKAGAGANVLTF. The CDR3 DNA sequence: TGTGCCAGCAAAGCGGGGGCGGGAGCCAACGTCCTGACTTTC.

This chain links TRBV7-8 with TRBJ2-5, with D hard to call. Germline V gives CDR1 SGHVS, CDR2 FQNEAQ. The length of the CDR3 is 12 residues. V gave up 3 bases and J gave up 4 bases, with 6 bases separating them. CDR3 in DNA: TGTGCCAGCAGCTTGTTATTAGAGACCCAGTACTTC. Translating it yields CASSLLLETQYF.

The gene calls are TRBV7-9 and TRBJ2-3; D gene uncertain. Between the trimmed V and J ends, which lost 5 bases and 2 bases, there was a span of 8 bases. Germline assignment: CDR1 SEHNR and CDR2 FQNEAQ (reference sequence). The CDR3 spans 13 residues. The CDR3 DNA follows: TGTGCCAGCAGCCCGGGTTCCACAGATACGCAGTATTTT. Protein sequence: CASSPGSTDTQYF.

This clone was observed a handful of times. The chain uses TRBV5-4 and TRBJ1-6; D is unclear. Germline V gene lookup returns CDR1 SGHNT and CDR2 YYREEE (reference sequence). The CDR3 sequence is 13 residues long. V lost 4 bases, J lost 5 bases, and 7 bases lay in between. CDR3: CASSTRDNSPLHF. The CDR3, as DNA: TGTGCCAGCAGCACTCGCGATAATTCACCCCTCCACTTT.

CDR3: CASGVLRTISSGANVLTF. DNA of the CDR3: TGTGCTAGTGGGGTACTCCGTACTATTTCCTCTGGGGCCAACGTCCTGACTTTC. The chain joins TRBV12-5 to TRBJ2-6; D is unclear. V dropped 6 bases and J dropped 0 bases, with 18 bases sitting between them. Germline assignment: CDR1 LGHNT and CDR2 FRNRAP. CDR3 length: 18 residues.

V usage is TRBV7-9 and J usage is TRBJ1-6; 10 positions agree with TRBD1. Germline CDR1 and CDR2: SEHNR and FQNEAQ (reference sequence). Germline trimming cut 10 bases from V and 10 bases from J; bases unmatched to any gene: 10. This CDR3 is built from 14 residues. The CDR3 bases are TGTGCCATCGAATTGGGACAGGGGCGATCACCCCTCCACTTT. As protein: CAIELGQGRSPLHF. Full variable domain (missing parts from reference TRBV7-9 and TRBJ1-6): DTGVSQNPRHKITKRGQNVTFRCDPISEHNRLYWYRQTLGQGPEFLTYFQNEAQLEKSRLLSDRFSAERPKGSFSTLEIQRTEQGDSAMYLCAIELGQGRSPLHFGNGTRLTVT.

This chain uses TRBV5-1 with TRBJ2-5; D is perhaps TRBD1 (5 bases). This CDR3 is built from 13 residues. Germline values: CDR1 SGHRS, CDR2 YFSETQ. V gave up 8 bases and J gave up 7 bases, with 18 bases separating them. The CDR3 region has the DNA TGCGCCAGTCTCCAGGAACGTGGGGCGACCCAGTACTTC. Amino acids: CASLQERGATQYF.

The chain joins TRBV7-3 to TRBJ2-1; no clear D gene. Trimming stripped 2 bases from V and 2 bases from J, with 7 bases between. This CDR3 is built from 14 residues. Germline CDR1 and CDR2: SGHTA and FQGTGA. CDR3 in DNA: TGTGCCAGCAGCTTACCGGGTCCCTACAATGAGCAGTTCTTC. Its protein product is CASSLPGPYNEQFF.

The V call is TRBV6-1, the J call TRBJ2-1; maybe TRBD2 (5 bases). This CDR3 contains 11 residues. V was clipped by 7 bases and J by 9 bases, with 10 bases between them. Per germline, CDR1 MNHNS and CDR2 SASEGT. In DNA, the CDR3 is TGTGCCAGCATCGGAGAGGGTGAGCAGTTCTTC. This gives the protein CASIGEGEQFF.

The chain recombines TRBV18 with TRBJ1-2; D is undetermined. This CDR3 has 12 amino acids. V gave up 4 bases and J gave up 5 bases, with 8 bases separating them. CDR1 is KGHSH, CDR2 LQKENI, per germline. Here the CDR3 reads CASSLTEYGYTF. In DNA, the CDR3 is TGTGCCAGCTCACTAACAGAGTATGGCTACACCTTC.

This clone was recorded a few times. The V and J genes are TRBV6-5 and TRBJ1-5, with D uncertain. The V end lost 0 bases, the J end lost 0 bases, and 6 bases lay between the germline ends. Germline V gives CDR1 MNHEY, CDR2 SVGAGI. The CDR3 runs 15 residues. DNA for the CDR3: TGTGCCAGCAGTTACTCGCCCTATAGCAATCAGCCCCAGCATTTT. Its translation: CASSYSPYSNQPQHF.

V and J are TRBV7-7 and TRBJ1-2; D call uncertain. This CDR3 is built from 11 residues. Trimming shortened V by 5 bases and J by 8 bases, and 9 bases separated the two germline ends. Germline V CDR1 and CDR2: SSHAT, FNYEAQ (reference sequence). The CDR3 DNA is TGTGCCAGCAGCCCTCTTGAGGGCTACACCTTC. Amino acid sequence: CASSPLEGYTF.

The chain combines TRBV20-1 with TRBJ2-3; D is ambiguous. Germline values: CDR1 DFQATT, CDR2 SNEGSKA (reference sequence). V dropped 7 bases and J dropped 3 bases, with 8 bases sitting between them. The CDR3 has 11 residues. The CDR3 sequence: CSVLSTDTQYF. CDR3 DNA: TGCAGTGTTTTGTCGACAGATACGCAGTATTTT.